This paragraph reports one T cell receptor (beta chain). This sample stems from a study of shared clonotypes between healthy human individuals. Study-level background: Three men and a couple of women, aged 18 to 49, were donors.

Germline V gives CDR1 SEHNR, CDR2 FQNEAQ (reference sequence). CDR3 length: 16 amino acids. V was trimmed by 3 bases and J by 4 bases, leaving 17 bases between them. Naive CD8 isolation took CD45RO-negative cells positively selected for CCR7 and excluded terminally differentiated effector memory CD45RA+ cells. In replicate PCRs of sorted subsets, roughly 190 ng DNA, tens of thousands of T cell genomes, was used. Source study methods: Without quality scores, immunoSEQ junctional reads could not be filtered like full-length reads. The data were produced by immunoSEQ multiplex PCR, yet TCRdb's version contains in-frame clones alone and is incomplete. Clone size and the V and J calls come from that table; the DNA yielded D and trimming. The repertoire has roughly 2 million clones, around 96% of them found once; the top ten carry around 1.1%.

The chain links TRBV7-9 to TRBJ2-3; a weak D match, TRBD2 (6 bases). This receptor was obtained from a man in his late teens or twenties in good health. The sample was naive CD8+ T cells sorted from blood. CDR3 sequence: CASSFLAELKADTQYF. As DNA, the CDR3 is TGTGCCAGCAGCTTTTTAGCGGAATTGAAGGCAGATACGCAGTATTTT.